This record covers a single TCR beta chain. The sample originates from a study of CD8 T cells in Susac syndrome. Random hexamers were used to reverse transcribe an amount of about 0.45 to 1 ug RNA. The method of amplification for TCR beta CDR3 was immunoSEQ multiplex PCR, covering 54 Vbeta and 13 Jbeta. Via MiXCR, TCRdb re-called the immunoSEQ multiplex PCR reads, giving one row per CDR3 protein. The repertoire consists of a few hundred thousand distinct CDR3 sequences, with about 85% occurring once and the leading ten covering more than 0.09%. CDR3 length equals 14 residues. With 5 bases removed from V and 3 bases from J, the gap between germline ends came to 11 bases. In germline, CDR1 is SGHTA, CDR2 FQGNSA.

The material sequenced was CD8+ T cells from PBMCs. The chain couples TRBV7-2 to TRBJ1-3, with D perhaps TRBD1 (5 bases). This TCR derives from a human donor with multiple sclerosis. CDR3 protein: CASSLEGDGNTIYF. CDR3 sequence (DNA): TGTGCCAGCAGCCTCGAAGGGGATGGAAACACCATATATTTT.